The clone carrying this T cell receptor (beta chain) was counted between two and nine times. The antigen remains undetermined. The junction departs from the called germline gene at one end, perhaps through a read error. Primed by a sample-barcoded 5' primer and a J-beta primer mix, a second PCR proceeded for about 6 to 11 cycles. TCRdb analysed the 5' RACE reads with MiXCR anew, one entry per CDR3 protein. The data show over 500,000 distinct CDR3 sequences, about 28% seen once. The data originate from a study of blood T cells in healthy people across ages. Overall study results and limits: Diversity estimates drawn from one million T cells were deemed underestimates. There was no known CMV status for donors, so expanded clonotype changes were possibly confounded.

The same data also contributed to another study, on T cells of mothers and their children. From that second work: The authors used all extracted RNA for cDNA synthesis, at around 1.5 ug per 15 ul. Every mother supplied over 8.5 million TCR beta CDR3 reads and every child 2.5 million to 3.5 million.

Sequenced sample: blood. The receptor's source is a boy younger than 10 in good health.

The CDR3 sequence: CASNLLAGLYNEQFF. In DNA, the CDR3 is TGTGCCAGCAACTTACTAGCGGGACTATACAATGAGCAGTTCTTC. The chain is built from TRBV7-2 and TRBJ2-1; the match to TRBD2 covers 10 bases. CDR1 is SGHTA and CDR2 is FQGNSA in the germline V gene. The CDR3 spans 15 residues.